The clone carrying this TCR beta chain was found many times. A single record per CDR3 protein comes from TCRdb applying MiXCR to the 5' RACE reads. The data contain about 140,000 distinct CDR3 sequences, under 35% of them seen just once; the ten biggest clones take up about 6%. The sample originates from a study of CD8 T cells in ankylosing spondylitis. Sequenced sample: synovial fluid, either unsorted or a sorted T cell fraction (not recorded which). The clonotype originates from a male donor with ankylosing spondylitis.

The CDR3 bases are TGTGCCAGCAGCGGCCGAAGGGCCGGTAACAATGAGCAGTTCTTC. Translating gives CASSGRRAGNNEQFF. The chain joins TRBV11-2 to TRBJ2-1; D is unresolved. Trimming took 5 bases from V and 5 from J, leaving 16 bases between them. The CDR3 covers 15 residues. CDR1 is SGHAT, CDR2 FQNNGV, per germline. Filled out from reference TRBV11-2 and TRBJ2-1, the complete variable domain reads EAGVAQSPRYKIIEKRQSVAFWCNPISGHATLYWYQQILGQGPKLLIQFQNNGVVDDSQLPKDRFSAERLKGVDSTLKIQPAKLEDSAVYLCASSGRRAGNNEQFFGPGTRLTVL.